The 4 T cell receptor beta chains below come from one sample, sequenced in a study of brain T cells in children with intractable seizures. As for time point: blood from clinic visit 5 months post-surgery; TSC patient then seizure free. Clones were read by immunoSEQ multiplex PCR, and TCRdb kept only the in-frame ones, dropping some. The data contain around 340,000 clones, nearly 95% of them singletons. Material: peripheral blood, obtained about 5 months after surgery. The receptors come from a boy in the first two years of life with tuberous sclerosis and intractable seizures.

The rearrangement uses TRBV3-1 (or the pseudogene TRBV3-2) and TRBJ2-1; TRBD2 agrees at 16 bases. J was trimmed by 6 bases and V by 1 base; bases with no gene match: 9. Germline V CDR1 and CDR2: LGHDT, YNNKEL (reference sequence). The CDR3 totals 19 residues. CDR3 nucleotides: TGTGCCAGCAGCCAAGGCCCGGGACTAGCGGGGGGGCAAACCAATGAGCAGTTCTTC. Its protein product is CASSQGPGLAGGQTNEQFF.

This clone was counted a single time. The gene calls are TRBV6-5 and TRBJ2-1; D unclear. The V end lost 7 bases, the J end lost 0 bases, and 13 bases lay between the germline ends. CDR3 length equals 15 residues. In germline, CDR1 is MNHEY, CDR2 SVGAGI. The CDR3 nucleotides read TGTGCCAGCACCATAGACTCCAGCTCCTACAATGAGCAGTTCTTC. This encodes CASTIDSSSYNEQFF.

This clone was counted once. This chain joins TRBV21-1 and TRBJ2-3; the table calls TRBD1, which could not be checked here. TRBV21-1 counts as a pseudogene. The length of the CDR3 is 19 residues. In DNA, the CDR3 is TGTGCCAGCAGCAAATCGGTCTCTGTACAGGGATCCGGGACAGATACGCAGTATTTT. It encodes CASSKSVSVQGSGTDTQYF.

The V and J genes are TRBV5-1 and TRBJ1-4, with a tentative D call TRBD1 (6 bases). Trimming pared 3 bases from V and 5 bases from J, leaving 14 bases between. The CDR3 totals 15 residues. CDR1 is SGHRS and CDR2 is YFSETQ in the germline V gene. The CDR3 reads CASSWIRGDNEKLFF. The CDR3 bases are TGCGCCAGCAGCTGGATAAGGGGGGACAATGAAAAACTGTTTTTT.